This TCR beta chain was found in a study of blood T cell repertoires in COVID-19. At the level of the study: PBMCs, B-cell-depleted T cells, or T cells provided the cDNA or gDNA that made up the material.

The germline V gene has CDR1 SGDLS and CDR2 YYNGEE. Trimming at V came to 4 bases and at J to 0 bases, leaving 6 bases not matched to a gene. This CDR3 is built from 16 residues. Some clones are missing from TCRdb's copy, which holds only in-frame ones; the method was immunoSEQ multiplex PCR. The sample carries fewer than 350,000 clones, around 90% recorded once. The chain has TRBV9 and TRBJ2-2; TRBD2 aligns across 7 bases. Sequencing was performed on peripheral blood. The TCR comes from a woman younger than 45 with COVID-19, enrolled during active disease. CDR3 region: CASSFPRGANTGELFF. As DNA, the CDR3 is TGTGCCAGCAGCTTCCCCCGGGGGGCGAACACCGGGGAGCTGTTTTTT.